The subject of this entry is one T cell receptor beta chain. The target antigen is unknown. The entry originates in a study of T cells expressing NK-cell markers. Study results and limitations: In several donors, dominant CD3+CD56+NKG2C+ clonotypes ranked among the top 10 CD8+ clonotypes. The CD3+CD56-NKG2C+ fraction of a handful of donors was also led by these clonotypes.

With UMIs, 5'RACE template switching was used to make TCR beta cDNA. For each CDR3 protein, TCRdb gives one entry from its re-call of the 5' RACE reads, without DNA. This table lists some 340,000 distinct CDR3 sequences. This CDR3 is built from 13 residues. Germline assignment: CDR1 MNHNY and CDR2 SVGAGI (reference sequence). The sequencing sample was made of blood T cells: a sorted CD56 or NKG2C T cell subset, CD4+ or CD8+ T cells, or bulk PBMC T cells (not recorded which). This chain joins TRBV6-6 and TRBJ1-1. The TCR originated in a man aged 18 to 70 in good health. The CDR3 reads CASSYKLNTEAFF.